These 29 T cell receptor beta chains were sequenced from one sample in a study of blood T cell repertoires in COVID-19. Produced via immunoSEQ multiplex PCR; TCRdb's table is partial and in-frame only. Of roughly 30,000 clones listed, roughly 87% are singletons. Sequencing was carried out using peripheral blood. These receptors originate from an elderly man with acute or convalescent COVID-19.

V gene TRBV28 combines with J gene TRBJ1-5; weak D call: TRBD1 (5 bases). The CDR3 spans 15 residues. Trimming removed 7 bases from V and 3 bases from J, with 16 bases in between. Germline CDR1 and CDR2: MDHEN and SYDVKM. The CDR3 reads CASTIRGRNNQPQHF. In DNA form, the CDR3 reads TGTGCCAGCACTATCCGGGGGAGGAACAATCAGCCCCAGCATTTT.

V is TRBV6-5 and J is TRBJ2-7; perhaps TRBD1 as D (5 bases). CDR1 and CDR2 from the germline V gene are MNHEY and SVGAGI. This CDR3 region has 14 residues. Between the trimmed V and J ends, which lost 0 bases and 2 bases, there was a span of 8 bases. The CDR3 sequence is CASSYSETAYEQYF. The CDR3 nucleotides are TGTGCCAGCAGTTACTCCGAGACAGCCTACGAGCAGTACTTC.

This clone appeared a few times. The CDR3 DNA is TGTGCCATCAGTGAGAGTAGCGGAGCCTCCTACGAGCAGTACTTC. It is translated as CAISESSGASYEQYF. The chain uses TRBV10-3 and TRBJ2-7, with a possible D match to TRBD2 (6 bases). Trimming shortened V by 2 bases and J by 0 bases, and 11 bases separated the two germline ends. There are 15 residues in the CDR3. CDR1 is ENHRY and CDR2 is SYGVKD in the germline V gene.

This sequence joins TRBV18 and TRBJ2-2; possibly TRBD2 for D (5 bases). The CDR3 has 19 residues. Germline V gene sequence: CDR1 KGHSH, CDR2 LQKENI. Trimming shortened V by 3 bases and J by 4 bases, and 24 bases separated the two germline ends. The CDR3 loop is CASSPLELGFPGGTGELFF. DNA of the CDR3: TGTGCCAGCTCACCCCTCGAGTTAGGATTTCCTGGAGGCACCGGGGAGCTGTTTTTT.

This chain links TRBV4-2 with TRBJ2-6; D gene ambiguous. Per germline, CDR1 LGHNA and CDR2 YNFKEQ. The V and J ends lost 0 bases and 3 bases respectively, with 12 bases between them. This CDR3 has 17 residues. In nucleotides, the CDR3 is TGTGCCAGCAGCCAAGAGGCACACCGAAGTGGGGCCAACGTCCTGACTTTC. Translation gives CASSQEAHRSGANVLTF.

The CDR3 nucleotides are TGTGCCAGCAGTACCTCCGGGACTGATGGTTACTTC. Amino acid sequence: CASSTSGTDGYF. The rearrangement uses TRBV28 and TRBJ2-5, with D possibly matching TRBD2 (6 bases). V shed 5 bases and J shed 14 bases, with 18 bases lying between them. Germline values: CDR1 MDHEN, CDR2 SYDVKM. The CDR3 spans 12 residues.

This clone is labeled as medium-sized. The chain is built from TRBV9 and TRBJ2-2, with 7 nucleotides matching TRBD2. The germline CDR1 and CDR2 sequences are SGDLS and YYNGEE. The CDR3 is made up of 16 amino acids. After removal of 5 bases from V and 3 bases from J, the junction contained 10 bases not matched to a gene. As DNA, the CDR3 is TGTGCCAGCAGTGTCGCAGCGGGGAGCGACACCGGGGAGCTGTTTTTT. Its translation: CASSVAAGSDTGELFF.

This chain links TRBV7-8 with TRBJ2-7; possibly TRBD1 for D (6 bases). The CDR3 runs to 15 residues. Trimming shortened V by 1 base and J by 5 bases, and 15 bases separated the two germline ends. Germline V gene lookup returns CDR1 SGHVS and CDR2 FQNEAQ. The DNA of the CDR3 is TGTGCCAGCAGCTTAGGCAGGCAGGGGATCCACGAGCAGTACTTC. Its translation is CASSLGRQGIHEQYF.

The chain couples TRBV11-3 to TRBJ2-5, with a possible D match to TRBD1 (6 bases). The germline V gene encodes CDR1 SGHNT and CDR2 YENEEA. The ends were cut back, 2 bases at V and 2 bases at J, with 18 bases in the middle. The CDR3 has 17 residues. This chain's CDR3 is CASSLQDWTVIQETQYF. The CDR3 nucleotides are TGTGCCAGCAGCTTACAAGATTGGACAGTAATACAAGAGACCCAGTACTTC.

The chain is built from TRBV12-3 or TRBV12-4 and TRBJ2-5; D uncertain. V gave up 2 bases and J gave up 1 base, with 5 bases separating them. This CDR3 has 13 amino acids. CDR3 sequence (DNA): TGTGCCAGCAGTTTAAACAGCCAAGAGACCCAGTACTTC. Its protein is CASSLNSQETQYF.

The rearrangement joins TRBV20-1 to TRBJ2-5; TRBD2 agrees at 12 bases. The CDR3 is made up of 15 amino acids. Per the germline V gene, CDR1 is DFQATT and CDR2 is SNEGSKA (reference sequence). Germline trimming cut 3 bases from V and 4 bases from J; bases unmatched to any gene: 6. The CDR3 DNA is TGCAGTGCTAGTGCGACTAGCGGGAGTTTAGAGACCCAGTACTTC. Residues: CSASATSGSLETQYF.

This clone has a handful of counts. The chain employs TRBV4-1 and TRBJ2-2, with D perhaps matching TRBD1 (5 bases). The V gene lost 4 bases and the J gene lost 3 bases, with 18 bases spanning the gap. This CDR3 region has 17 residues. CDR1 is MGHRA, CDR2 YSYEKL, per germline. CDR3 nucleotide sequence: TGCGCCAGCAGCCGTCTGGGCCAGGGAAGCGACACCGGGGAGCTGTTTTTT. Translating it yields CASSRLGQGSDTGELFF.

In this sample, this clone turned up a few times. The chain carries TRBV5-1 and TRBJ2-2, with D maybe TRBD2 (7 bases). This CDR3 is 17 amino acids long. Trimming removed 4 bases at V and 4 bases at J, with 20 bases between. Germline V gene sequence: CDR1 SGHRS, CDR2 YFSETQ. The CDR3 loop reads CASSPRTGGDGTGELFF. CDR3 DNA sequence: TGCGCCAGCAGCCCGCGGACGGGGGGCGACGGCACCGGGGAGCTGTTTTTT.

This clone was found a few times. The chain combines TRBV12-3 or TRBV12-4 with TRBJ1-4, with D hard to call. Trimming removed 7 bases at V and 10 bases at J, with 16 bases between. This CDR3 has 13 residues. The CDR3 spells CASTLNWAGKLFF. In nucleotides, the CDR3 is TGTGCCAGCACCTTGAATTGGGCAGGAAAACTGTTTTTT.

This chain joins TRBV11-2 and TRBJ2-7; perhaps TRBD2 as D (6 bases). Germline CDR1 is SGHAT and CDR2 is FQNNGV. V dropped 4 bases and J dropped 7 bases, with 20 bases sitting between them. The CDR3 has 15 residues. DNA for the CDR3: TGTGCCAGCAGCTCCTGGCAGGGAGGTTCTCGGGAGCAGTACTTC. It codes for CASSSWQGGSREQYF.

In DNA, the CDR3 is TGTGCCAGCTCACCCCCTCTCCGAGGCTTGAACACTGAAGCTTTCTTT. Protein product: CASSPPLRGLNTEAFF. The V and J genes are TRBV18 and TRBJ1-1, with D unresolved. V shed 3 bases and J shed 0 bases, with 14 bases lying between them. The CDR3 is made up of 16 amino acids. The germline V gene encodes CDR1 KGHSH and CDR2 LQKENI. Combining the CDR3 with reference TRBV18 and TRBJ1-1 gives the whole variable domain NAGVMQNPRHLVRRRGQEARLRCSPMKGHSHVYWYRQLPEEGLKFMVYLQKENIIDESGMPKERFSAEFPKEGPSILRIQQVVRGDSAAYFCASSPPLRGLNTEAFFGQGTRLTVV.

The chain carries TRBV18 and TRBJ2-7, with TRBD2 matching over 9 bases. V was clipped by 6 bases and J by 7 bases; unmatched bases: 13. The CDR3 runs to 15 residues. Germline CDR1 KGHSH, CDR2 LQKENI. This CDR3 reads CASSRPGTSLGEQYF. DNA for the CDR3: TGTGCCAGCTCTCGACCCGGGACTAGCCTGGGAGAGCAGTACTTC.

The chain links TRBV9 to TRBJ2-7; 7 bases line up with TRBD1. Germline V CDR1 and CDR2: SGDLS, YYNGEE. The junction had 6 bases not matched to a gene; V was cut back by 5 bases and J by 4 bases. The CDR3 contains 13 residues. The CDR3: CASSLGQSYEQYF. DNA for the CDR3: TGTGCCAGCAGTCTGGGACAGTCTTACGAGCAGTACTTC.

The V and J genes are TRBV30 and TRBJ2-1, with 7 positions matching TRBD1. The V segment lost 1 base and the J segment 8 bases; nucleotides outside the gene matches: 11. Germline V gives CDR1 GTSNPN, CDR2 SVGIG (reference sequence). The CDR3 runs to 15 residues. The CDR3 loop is CAWSALDRVTHEQFF. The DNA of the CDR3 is TGTGCCTGGAGTGCCCTAGACAGGGTTACCCATGAGCAGTTCTTC.

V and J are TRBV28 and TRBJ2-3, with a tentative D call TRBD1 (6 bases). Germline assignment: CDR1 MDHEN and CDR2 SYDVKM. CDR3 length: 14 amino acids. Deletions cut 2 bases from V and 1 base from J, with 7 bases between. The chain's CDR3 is CASSLEGGTDTQYF. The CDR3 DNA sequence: TGTGCCAGCAGTTTAGAGGGGGGCACAGATACGCAGTATTTT.

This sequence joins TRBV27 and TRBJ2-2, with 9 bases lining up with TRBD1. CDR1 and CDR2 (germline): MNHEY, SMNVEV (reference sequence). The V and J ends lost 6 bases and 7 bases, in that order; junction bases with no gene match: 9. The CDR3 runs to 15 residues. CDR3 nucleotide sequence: TGTGCCAGCAGACCCCGGGACAGGGAGGACGGGGAGCTGTTTTTT. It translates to CASRPRDREDGELFF.

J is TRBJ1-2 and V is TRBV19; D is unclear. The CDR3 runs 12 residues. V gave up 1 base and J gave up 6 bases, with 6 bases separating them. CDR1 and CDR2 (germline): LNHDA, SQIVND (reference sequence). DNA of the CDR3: TGTGCCAGTAGTATAGTCGAGAATGGCTACACCTTC. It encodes CASSIVENGYTF.

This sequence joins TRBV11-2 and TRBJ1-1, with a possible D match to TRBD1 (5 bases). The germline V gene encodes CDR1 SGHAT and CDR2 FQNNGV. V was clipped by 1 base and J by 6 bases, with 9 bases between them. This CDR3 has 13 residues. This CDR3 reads CASSLGTGPEAFF. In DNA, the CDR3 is TGTGCCAGCAGCTTAGGTACAGGACCTGAAGCTTTCTTT.

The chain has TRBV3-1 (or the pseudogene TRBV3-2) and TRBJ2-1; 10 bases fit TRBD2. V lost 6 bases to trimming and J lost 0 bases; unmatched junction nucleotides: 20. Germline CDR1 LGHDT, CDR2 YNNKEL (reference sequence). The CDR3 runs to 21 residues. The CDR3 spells CASSIRSSGRAGGGSYNEQFF. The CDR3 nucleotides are TGTGCCAGCAGTATCAGGTCCAGCGGGAGGGCCGGCGGGGGCTCCTACAATGAGCAGTTCTTC.

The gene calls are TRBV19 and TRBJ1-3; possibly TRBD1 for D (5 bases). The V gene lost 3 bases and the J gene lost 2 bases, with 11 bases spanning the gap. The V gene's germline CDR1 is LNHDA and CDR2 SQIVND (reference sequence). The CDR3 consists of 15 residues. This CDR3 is CASSIAGETGNTIYF. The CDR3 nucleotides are TGTGCCAGTAGTATCGCGGGGGAGACTGGAAACACCATATATTTT. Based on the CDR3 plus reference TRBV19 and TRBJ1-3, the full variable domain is DGGITQSPKYLFRKEGQNVTLSCEQNLNHDAMYWYRQDPGQGLRLIYYSQIVNDFQKGDIAEGYSVSREKKESFPLTVTSAQKNPTAFYLCASSIAGETGNTIYFGEGSWLTVV.

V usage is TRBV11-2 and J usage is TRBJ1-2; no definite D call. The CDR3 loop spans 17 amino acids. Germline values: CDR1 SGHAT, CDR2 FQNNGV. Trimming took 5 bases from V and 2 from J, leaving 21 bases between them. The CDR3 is CASSGGYRRRSNYGYTF. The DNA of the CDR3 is TGTGCCAGCAGCGGCGGCTACCGGCGGCGAAGCAACTATGGCTACACCTTC.

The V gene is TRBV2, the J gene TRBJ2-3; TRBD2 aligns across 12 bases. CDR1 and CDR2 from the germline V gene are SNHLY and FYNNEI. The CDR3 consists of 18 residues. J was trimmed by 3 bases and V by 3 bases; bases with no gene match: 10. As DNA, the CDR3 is TGTGCCAGCAGTGACGGTCTAGCGGGAGGGCCCTCGACAGATACGCAGTATTTT. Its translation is CASSDGLAGGPSTDTQYF.

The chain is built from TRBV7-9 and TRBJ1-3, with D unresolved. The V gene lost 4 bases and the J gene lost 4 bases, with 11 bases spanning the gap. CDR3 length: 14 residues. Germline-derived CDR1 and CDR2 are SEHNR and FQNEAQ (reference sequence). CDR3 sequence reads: CASSYSREGNTIYF. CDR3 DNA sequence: TGTGCCAGCAGCTACAGTAGAGAGGGAAACACCATATATTTT.

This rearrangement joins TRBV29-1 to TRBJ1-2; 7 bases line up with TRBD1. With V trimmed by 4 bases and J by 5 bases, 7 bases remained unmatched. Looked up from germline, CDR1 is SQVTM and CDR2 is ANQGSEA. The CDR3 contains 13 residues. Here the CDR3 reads CSVAGGGSYGYTF. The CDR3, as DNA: TGCAGCGTTGCAGGGGGTGGTTCTTATGGCTACACCTTC. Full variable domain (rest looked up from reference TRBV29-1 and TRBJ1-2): SAVISQKPSRDICQRGTSLTIQCQVDSQVTMMFWYRQQPGQSLTLIATANQGSEATYESGFVIDKFPISRPNLTFSTLTVSNMSPEDSSIYLCSVAGGGSYGYTFGSGTRLTVV.